Listed below are T cell receptor beta chains from one sample, sequenced in a study. TCRdb recomputed calls from the RT-PCR reads with MiXCR, one row per CDR3 protein. This table holds approximately 720,000 distinct CDR3 sequences, 14% found once. The sequencing input was memory CD4+ T cells from blood. These receptors were taken from a female donor in good health, serving as a healthy control. Each CDR3 is given with its conserved first and last residue. Fields, in order: J gene, V gene, CDR3 protein.

TRBJ2-5	TRBV29-1	CSGDLHQETQYF
TRBJ2-7	TRBV5-6	CASSLVNREQYF
TRBJ1-2	TRBV7-6	CASSLAHGGGYTF
TRBJ2-2	TRBV7-9	CASTWRGGELFF
TRBJ1-3	TRBV5-8	CASSFSGRAGNTIYF
TRBJ2-7	TRBV30	CAWSRTSGRRYEQYF
TRBJ1-2	TRBV10-3	CAITQNWDNYGYTF
TRBJ1-5	TRBV5-1	CASSLGGGDQPQHF
TRBJ1-2	TRBV18	CASGPGGSYGYTF
TRBJ2-5	TRBV4-3	CASSQVETGGDSWETQYF
TRBJ2-2	TRBV12-3/TRBV12-4	CASRPLGTGELFF
TRBJ2-5	TRBV12-3/TRBV12-4	CASSRGGQGAQETQYF
TRBJ1-1	TRBV20-1	CSPRTGTGGFTEAFF
TRBJ2-3	TRBV13	CASSLGAFRGRATMDTQYF
TRBJ2-3	TRBV11-1	CASSLAGDPDTQYF
TRBJ2-2	TRBV6-2/TRBV6-3	CASSYSAFEGRYTGELFF
TRBJ2-4	TRBV27	CASSPLTTTGLAKNIQYF
TRBJ2-3	TRBV20-1	CSATTWDRGADTQYF
TRBJ2-7	TRBV7-2	CASSLVTSGAGYEQYF
TRBJ2-5	TRBV2	CASSSEGDRGGDF
-	TRBV2	CASSDFLYTGELFF
TRBJ2-7	TRBV20-1	CSAPLTGTPYEQYF
TRBJ2-4	TRBV30	CASTGTSIGAKNIQYF
TRBJ2-1	TRBV4-3	CASSQESWGGLYNEQFF
TRBJ1-2	TRBV20-1	CSAGSTGARGYTF
TRBJ2-4	TRBV5-1	CASSLAASGANIQYF
TRBJ1-1	TRBV28	CASSFPQVRSNTEAFF
TRBJ1-1	TRBV20-1	CSATQGSTEAFF
TRBJ2-1	TRBV12-3/TRBV12-4	CASSLPGTGINEQFF
TRBJ2-7	TRBV18	CASSPRGQGAEEQYF
TRBJ2-1	TRBV5-1	CASGRENNEQFF
TRBJ1-2	TRBV29-1	CSVEKFSGGYTF
TRBJ2-1	TRBV4-2	CASSRGPRDRGYNEQFF
TRBJ2-7	TRBV27	CASSLSRNPRYEQYF
TRBJ2-7	TRBV5-4	CASSLVREPYEQYF
TRBJ2-2	TRBV29-1	CSVGTRGGAGELFF
TRBJ1-1	TRBV20-1	CSARVKGDTEAFF
TRBJ2-2	TRBV11-2	CASSSTTPPNTGELFF
TRBJ2-5	TRBV12-3/TRBV12-4	CASSLGVNFQETQYF
TRBJ1-5	TRBV29-1	CSVRQGAGNKPQHF
TRBJ1-3	TRBV28	CASHGSSGNTIYF